Each of the 21 T cell receptor beta chains below was sequenced from the same sample in a study of T cell responses to AZD1222 COVID-19 vaccine. Here immunoSEQ multiplex PCR was the method, and the copy in TCRdb shows in-frame clones only, minus some. The sample carries 99,000 or so clones, over 75% recorded once. The sequencing used peripheral blood, collected on day 0 of AZD1222 vaccination. These receptors all come from an adult in good health.

V and J are TRBV6-1 and TRBJ1-4, with D hard to call. This CDR3 region has 16 residues. Germline V gene data show CDR1 as MNHNS and CDR2 as SASEGT. Between the trimmed V and J ends, which lost 4 bases and 2 bases, there was a span of 14 bases. The DNA for the CDR3 is TGTGCCAGCAGTGCCGTGGGAGGGTTGACTAATGAAAAACTGTTTTTT. Translation: CASSAVGGLTNEKLFF.

CDR3 protein: CASSQDPDNYEQYF. CDR3 sequence (DNA): TGTGCCAGCAGCCAAGATCCGGATAACTACGAGCAGTACTTC. The chain joins TRBV3-1 (or the pseudogene TRBV3-2) to TRBJ2-7; D remains unclear. The CDR3 runs to 14 residues. The V gene lost 0 bases and the J gene lost 3 bases, with 9 bases spanning the gap. Germline loops: CDR1 LGHDT, CDR2 YNNKEL (reference sequence).

The gene calls are TRBV7-8 and TRBJ2-7; unclear D gene. The CDR3 runs to 11 residues. Germline V gives CDR1 SGHVS, CDR2 FQNEAQ. V shed 5 bases and J shed 1 base, with 3 bases lying between them. The CDR3 loop is CASSPSYEQYF. Written as DNA, the CDR3 is TGTGCCAGCAGCCCGTCCTACGAGCAGTACTTC.

The V call is TRBV21-1, the J call TRBJ2-7; the table's TRBD1 call for D was not verified on the DNA. TRBV21-1 is annotated as a pseudogene. The CDR3 totals 12 residues. The CDR3, as DNA: TGTGCCAGCAGCAAAGCGAAGGGGGAGCAGTACTTC. Translated, it gives CASSKAKGEQYF.

This clone was picked up one time. This chain uses TRBV6-6 with TRBJ1-4; possible D gene TRBD1, 5 bases. Germline values: CDR1 MNHNY, CDR2 SVGAGI (reference sequence). Trimming left V 2 bases short and J 14 bases short, with 12 bases between. The CDR3 loop spans 12 amino acids. In DNA form, the CDR3 reads TGTGCCAGCAGTTACGCAGGGTTTCCGCTGTTTTTT. Encoded protein: CASSYAGFPLFF.

The V and J genes are TRBV7-8 and TRBJ1-4, with D possibly being TRBD1 (6 bases). Trimming left V 1 base short and J 8 bases short, with 17 bases between. Per the germline V gene, CDR1 is SGHVS and CDR2 is FQNEAQ. This CDR3 has 16 residues. CDR3 in amino acids: CASSLEGRDILEKLFF. For the CDR3, the DNA is TGTGCCAGCAGCTTAGAGGGGAGGGACATCCTGGAAAAACTGTTTTTT.

The genes are TRBV19 and TRBJ1-5; D is unresolved. Germline CDR1 is LNHDA and CDR2 is SQIVND (reference sequence). Trimming took off 3 bases at V and 5 bases at J, with 5 bases between the two ends. The CDR3 is 12 amino acids. The CDR3 sequence is CASSIGYQPQHF. The CDR3 DNA follows: TGTGCCAGTAGTATTGGTTATCAGCCCCAGCATTTT.

The gene calls are TRBV27 and TRBJ1-2; maybe TRBD1 (5 bases). Trimming took off 6 bases at V and 1 base at J, with 9 bases between the two ends. The CDR3 length is 13 residues. CDR1 and CDR2 (germline): MNHEY, SMNVEV (reference sequence). CDR3 region: CASRGRFNYGYTF. The CDR3 coding sequence is TGTGCCAGCAGGGGACGGTTTAACTATGGCTACACCTTC.

This rearrangement joins TRBV4-2 to TRBJ2-3; 15 bases match TRBD2. V lost 2 bases, J lost 0 bases, and 12 bases stayed unmatched. This CDR3 has 21 residues. Germline CDR1 LGHNA, CDR2 YNFKEQ. The CDR3 DNA sequence: TGTGCCAGCAGCCAAATCTCTCCAGGGACTAGCGGGGGGTCGAGCACAGATACGCAGTATTTT. As protein: CASSQISPGTSGGSSTDTQYF.

This rearrangement joins TRBV5-6 to TRBJ2-7; D is undetermined. The CDR3 length is 14 residues. Germline CDR1 and CDR2: SGHDT and YYEEEE. The V end was cut by 4 bases, the J end by 4 bases, with 15 bases between. In nucleotides, the CDR3 is TGTGCCAGCAGCCCCACCGGGTCGAGGTACGAGCAGTACTTC. Encoded protein: CASSPTGSRYEQYF. Looking up the rest from reference TRBV5-6 and TRBJ2-7 gives the full variable domain: DAGVTQSPTHLIKTRGQQVTLRCSPKSGHDTVSWYQQALGQGPQFIFQYYEEEERQRGNFPDRFSGHQFPNYSSELNVNALLLGDSALYLCASSPTGSRYEQYFGPGTRLTVT.

The rearrangement uses TRBV28 and TRBJ1-5, with 9 bases fitting TRBD1. The CDR3 totals 14 residues. V lost 3 bases to trimming and J lost 6 bases; unmatched junction nucleotides: 3. Per germline, CDR1 MDHEN and CDR2 SYDVKM. For the CDR3, the DNA is TGTGCCAGCAGTTTGGGACAGGGTGCTCAGCCCCAGCATTTT. This gives the protein CASSLGQGAQPQHF.

This chain links TRBV19 with TRBJ2-3; D ambiguous. From germline, CDR1 is LNHDA and CDR2 SQIVND (reference sequence). The CDR3 has 13 residues. Trimming removed 8 bases at V and 3 bases at J, with 12 bases between. The DNA of the CDR3 is TGTGCCAGTTGCAGGATTGGTACAGATACGCAGTATTTT. It encodes CASCRIGTDTQYF.

The V and J genes are TRBV6-5 and TRBJ1-1; TRBD1 matches 10 bases. CDR1 is MNHEY, CDR2 SVGAGI, per germline. This CDR3 comprises 15 residues. Unmatched junction bases numbered 6, after V lost 4 bases and J lost 4 bases. DNA of the CDR3: TGTGCCAGCAGTTGGACAGGGGGTGAGGGCACTGAAGCTTTCTTT. Translated: CASSWTGGEGTEAFF.

The chain uses TRBV6-5 and TRBJ2-7; D perhaps matches TRBD1 (5 bases). This CDR3 spans 15 amino acids. With 0 bases removed from V and 5 bases from J, the gap between germline ends came to 14 bases. The germline gives CDR1 MNHEY, CDR2 SVGAGI. This chain's CDR3 is CASSYSLQGAHEQYF. The CDR3 DNA sequence: TGTGCCAGCAGTTACTCGCTCCAGGGTGCCCACGAGCAGTACTTC.

The genes are TRBV12-3 or TRBV12-4 and TRBJ1-2; D perhaps matches TRBD1 (5 bases). This CDR3 contains 13 residues. The V gene lost 7 bases and the J gene lost 7 bases, with 16 bases spanning the gap. This CDR3 is CASTPGRGGGYTF. The CDR3 region has the DNA TGTGCCAGCACCCCTGGGAGGGGCGGTGGCTACACCTTC.

The chain links TRBV7-2 to TRBJ2-3, with D hard to call. Germline CDR1 is SGHTA and CDR2 is FQGNSA. The germline V and J ends were trimmed by 5 bases and 8 bases, with 14 bases remaining between them. This CDR3 is 13 amino acids long. The CDR3 loop is CASSNLESTTQYF. CDR3 sequence (DNA): TGTGCCAGCAGCAACTTGGAAAGCACTACGCAGTATTTT.

This chain connects TRBV5-4 to TRBJ2-7; possibly TRBD2 for D (6 bases). V lost 0 bases to trimming and J lost 4 bases, with 11 bases between them. The CDR3 covers 14 residues. Germline V gene data show CDR1 as SGHNT and CDR2 as YYREEE (reference sequence). CDR3 in DNA: TGTGCCAGCAGCTTGGGGGGAGGCCTTTACGAGCAGTACTTC. This sequence encodes CASSLGGGLYEQYF.

This chain joins TRBV5-5 and TRBJ1-5; no definite D call. V was shortened by 1 base and J by 1 base, with 9 bases between the two germline ends. This CDR3 has 15 residues. CDR1 is SGHKS and CDR2 is YYEKEE in the germline V gene (reference sequence). The CDR3: CASSLRVTSNQPQHF. Here the CDR3 DNA reads TGTGCCAGCAGCTTGCGGGTAACCAGCAATCAGCCCCAGCATTTT.

The V call is TRBV10-3, the J call TRBJ1-1, with D possibly TRBD1 on 5 matching bases. Germline V gene lookup returns CDR1 ENHRY and CDR2 SYGVKD. The CDR3 has 15 amino acids. V dropped 6 bases and J dropped 1 base, with 15 bases sitting between them. In nucleotides, the CDR3 is TGTGCCATCAGGATCGCGGGACCGGGGAACACTGAAGCTTTCTTT. Residues: CAIRIAGPGNTEAFF.

This chain connects TRBV15 to TRBJ1-1, with D unclear. The CDR3 runs to 11 residues. V lost 3 bases and J lost 1, with 0 bases in between. Germline CDR1 LNHNV, CDR2 YYDKDF (reference sequence). This CDR3 is CATSRNTEAFF. The CDR3 nucleotides are TGTGCCACCAGCAGGAACACTGAAGCTTTCTTT. Together with reference TRBV15 and TRBJ1-1, the CDR3 gives the full variable domain: DAMVIQNPRYQVTQFGKPVTLSCSQTLNHNVMYWYQQKSSQAPKLLFHYYDKDFNNEADTPDNFQSRRPNTSFCFLDIRSPGLGDTAMYLCATSRNTEAFFGQGTRLTVV.

This chain links TRBV7-2 with TRBJ1-5, with TRBD1 matching over 7 bases. V lost 2 bases and J lost 4; bases outside the gene matches: 2. This CDR3 is 14 amino acids long. Germline V gene sequence: CDR1 SGHTA, CDR2 FQGNSA. DNA for the CDR3: TGTGCCAGCAGCTTATGGGACAGTAATCAGCCCCAGCATTTT. Encoded protein: CASSLWDSNQPQHF.